What follows is one TCR beta chain and its context. The antigen remains unidentified. V lost 5 bases and J lost 0, with 8 bases in between. Germline loops: CDR1 SNHLY, CDR2 FYNNEI. CDR3 length equals 14 residues. This sample stems from a study of cytomegalovirus exposure and HLA in healthy donors. Study overall: Some 87 million unique TCRs from HLA-typed donors were held in an early release of data. Regarding the study as a whole: Some TCR beta chains (over 150 of them) were listed as cytomegalovirus-associated. In vitro data verified three CMV-associated chains as specific for CMV antigens. TCR beta V segments were, for the most part, productive about 90% or about 30% of the time in an earlier analysis.

Amplification used 60 Vbeta primers and 13 Jbeta primers. Repertoires were generated with immunoSEQ multiplex PCR, while TCRdb's copy carries only in-frame clones and drops some. In the table there are some 190,000 clones, 85% to 90% of which are singletons. The receptor comes from a young woman in good health and CMV-seronegative. This chain uses TRBV2 with TRBJ1-5; unclear D gene. The sequenced sample consisted of PBMCs. The CDR3: CASSNGNSNQPQHF. The CDR3, as DNA: TGTGCCAGCAGTAACGGGAATAGCAATCAGCCCCAGCATTTT.